This T cell receptor beta chain is drawn from a study of response to subunit inactivated influenza vaccine. Study findings and constraints: Few additional T cells are recruited per seasonal influenza vaccination, authors suggested.

Concerning this clonotype itself: Its antigen is currently unknown.

Trimming cost V 3 bases and J 0 bases, with 16 bases left between them. Germline CDR1 SGDLS, CDR2 YYNGEE. The length of the CDR3 is 17 residues. Each CDR3 protein is one row after TCRdb ran MiXCR on the RT-PCR reads. The repertoire holds 400,000 to 650,000 distinct CDR3 sequences, with approximately 7.7% as singletons. The source was PBMCs from blood, collected around 25 months after vaccination. This TCR derives from a man aged 50-75 years who received an inactivated influenza vaccine. V gene TRBV9 combines with J gene TRBJ2-1, with D possibly TRBD1 on 6 matching bases. In DNA, the CDR3 is TGTGCCAGCAGCGCGGCACCAGGGGACACCTCCTACAATGAGCAGTTCTTC. Translating it yields CASSAAPGDTSYNEQFF. Combining the CDR3 with reference TRBV9 and TRBJ2-1 gives the whole variable domain DSGVTQTPKHLITATGQRVTLRCSPRSGDLSVYWYQQSLDQGLQFLIQYYNGEERAKGNILERFSAQQFPDLHSELNLSSLELGDSALYFCASSAAPGDTSYNEQFFGPGTRLTVL.